In this sample, the clone carrying this T cell receptor (beta chain) turned up a few times. Method: immunoSEQ multiplex PCR; TCRdb's copy keeps in-frame clones and lacks some. The sample yields 120,000 or so clones, approximately 80% seen once. The V gene lost 4 bases and the J gene lost 0 bases, with 6 bases spanning the gap. Germline CDR1 is SSHAT and CDR2 is FNYEAQ (reference sequence). The CDR3 contains 13 residues. The data originate from a study of identifying expanded T cells in peripheral blood. The J gene is TRBJ1-1, the V gene TRBV7-7, with D tentatively TRBD1 (5 bases). Sample: blood. The TCR originated in a person aged 18-70 years in good health. CDR3 region: CASSSQVNTEAFF. In nucleotides, the CDR3 is TGTGCCAGCAGCTCACAGGTGAACACTGAAGCTTTCTTT.